This record covers a single T cell receptor (beta chain). This clonotype was seen a few times. It has no known antigen specificity. No much larger clone exists at a distance of one base, and base qualities are not known. This sample stems from a study of response to subunit inactivated influenza vaccine (dated by TCRdb to between 2017 and 2018). For the wider study: Deep quantitative profiling of the T cell receptor repertoire was used in the study to follow responses to a trivalent subunit inactivated influenza vaccine. Study-wide conclusions, independent of this receptor: The authors proposed that each seasonal influenza vaccination may bring in only a limited number of new T cells.

The protocol used for the library was RT-PCR. Sequencing instrument: Illumina HiSeq 2500. The public reads were reprocessed in TCRdb via fastp at Q25 and MiXCR, keeping in-frame beta chains. Every CDR3 protein is listed once, alongside the most common genes and DNA of its rows. A total of some 800,000 distinct CDR3 sequences appear in this sample, 20% to 25% of them only once. Approximately 10% of the sample belongs to the ten largest clones. The germline V gene (reference sequence) yields MNHEY for CDR1 and SMNVEV for CDR2. From its cysteine to its phenylalanine, the CDR3 spans 16 amino acids. Only the CDR3 DNA is retained, 48 bases long and in frame from the first base. Relative to germline, V is 7 bases shorter and J is 3 bases shorter, with 21 bases between their ends.

Here the sequenced sample was PBMCs from blood, taken 5 days after vaccination. The receptor comes from a man aged 45-60 years who received an inactivated influenza vaccine. Donor details come from another sample of the same person, matched by shared clones. The chain was built from TRBV27 and TRBJ1-1; the D gene assignment is ambiguous. Here the CDR3 is given as CASKLPIRGRDTEAFF. The DNA sequence is given as TGTGCCAGCAAGCTCCCCATACGGGGTCGTGACACTGAAGCTTTCTTT.